The T cell receptor beta chain described here comes from a study of blood T cells in healthy people across ages (dated by TCRdb to between 2014 and 2017). For the study in its entirety: In model experiments, template switching captured roughly one uniquely barcoded TCR beta cDNA molecule for every two T cells. The study measured age-related changes in TCR beta repertoire diversity using deep sequencing normalized with unique cDNA molecular identifiers. Donors of different ages were randomly distributed across sequencing lanes to avoid experimental bias. Four age groups were formed from the donors: young (average 16 years), middle-aged (around 39), aged (approximately 60) and long-lived (about 80). Two additional independent replicas of 1 million unique cDNA reads from the same blood draw were analyzed for two donors (one aged 18 to 30 and one aged 80 or older).

Regarding this clonotype: No antigen is known for it. No base qualities exist here, and no much larger clone lies one base off it.

V gives up 5 bases and J gives up 10 bases, and the segment between their germline ends measures 18 bases. Including cysteine and phenylalanine, the CDR3 has 15 amino acids. The CDR3 DNA has 45 bases and is translated from base 1. Taken from the germline V gene, the CDR1 and CDR2 loops are KGHSH and LQKENI. Donors were a few dozen systemically healthy Caucasian individuals from Russia aged about 6 to 100 years. Each donor gave 8 to 10 milliliters of peripheral blood, drawn into EDTA-treated Vacutainer tubes. Ficoll-Paque density-gradient centrifugation was used to isolate PBMCs, with at least 7 million per sample. Trizol reagent was used to extract total RNA from the PBMCs, yielding at least 6 micrograms per sample. For every donor, flow cytometry on a PBMC aliquot measured the percentage of naive CD45RAhigh/CD27high T cells. Broad study findings and their caveats: As age increased, observed TCR beta diversity per million T cells dropped in a roughly linear way, and a significant reduction was already evident by age 40. Estimates of total diversity based on one million sequenced T cells were considered lower bounds and underestimates. A strong correlation was found between observed TCR beta diversity and the percentage of naive T cells measured by flow cytometry. The CMV infection status of donors was not known, potentially confounding age-related changes in expanded clonotypes. Because profiling used bulk unsorted PBMCs, naive and antigen-experienced compartments could not be compared conclusively. The long-lived group showed more naive CD4+ T cells, fewer expanded clones and increased TCR diversity than the aged group, suggesting age selection.

The protocol used for the library was 5' RACE. The sequencer was an Illumina HiSeq 2500. A second PCR of about 6 to 11 cycles was run with a J-beta primer mix and a sample-barcoded 5' primer. Each TCR beta cDNA molecule received a unique molecular identifier from a template-switch 5' adaptor carrying 12 random nucleotides. Each sample yielded at least 3 million CDR3-containing paired-end reads. First-strand cDNA synthesis was performed from all RNA using the Mint cDNA synthesis kit, with priming by a TRBC-specific oligonucleotide. Following uracil-DNA glycosylase treatment, all cDNA underwent a first 18-cycle PCR with the universal primers M1SS and BC2_uni_R. The original methods were these. For normalization, 1 million high-quality reads, each with a distinct molecular identifier, were randomly selected from each sample. Instead of being binned into consensus sequences, reads that shared molecular identifiers were thrown out. MiTCR, set to a Q25 quality threshold and the strictest error-elimination algorithm, was used for CDR3 identification, clonotype clustering and error correction. A nonparametric unseen species model with Euler transformation was used to estimate lower-bound total TCR beta diversity. TCRdb cleaned the public reads at Q25 with fastp, built clones with MiXCR and kept in-frame beta chains. Merged by CDR3 protein, the rows form single entries marked with the most common genes and DNA. These V and J calls rely on TCRdb rather than the paper's analysis. The sample data list around 870,000 distinct CDR3 sequences, and 25% to 35% of these were observed just once. Of the sample, around a sixth falls within the top ten clones.

The chain joins TRBV18 to TRBJ1-6, with the D gene not confidently named. Sequenced input: blood. This clonotype originated in a woman older than 75 in good health. CDR3 protein: CASSTDWLVNSPLHF. Here is the DNA: TGTGCCAGCTCAACCGATTGGCTTGTGAACTCACCCCTCCACTTT.